The T cell receptor (beta chain) described here comes from a study of blood T cell repertoires in COVID-19. Per the study methods: Amplification from reference gene primers served as the basis for estimated nucleated cell counts. Assay used: immunoSEQ multiplex PCR; TCRdb lists only in-frame clones, some missing. V, J and clone size are those of that table, while D and trimming were read from the DNA. The sample lists almost 300,000 clones, just under 90% occurring once. Germline CDR1 is WNHNN and CDR2 is SYGVQD (reference sequence). Losses at the gene ends were 8 bases for V and 7 bases for J; bases not matched to a gene: 11. The CDR3 runs to 13 residues.

The sample taken for sequencing was peripheral blood. This TCR was recovered from a woman in her 30s with COVID-19, enrolled during active disease. The V and J genes are TRBV10-1 and TRBJ2-7, with TRBD1 matching over 7 bases. In nucleotides, the CDR3 is TGCGCCAGCCGCGACGGAACAGGGGATGAGCAGTACTTC. Its protein product is CASRDGTGDEQYF.